Listed below are T cell receptor beta chains from one sample, sequenced in a study of vaccination and CD4 T cells after COVID-19. TCRdb processed the PCR reads anew with MiXCR; each CDR3 protein has one entry. The sample includes roughly 25,000 distinct CDR3 sequences, about 56% of them seen just once. No antigens are known for them. Material for sequencing was CD4+ T cells from blood, cultured in vitro. All receptors come from a human donor who had recovered from COVID-19. Both conserved end residues are part of each CDR3. D genes are given only for firm matches. Clone size is not always given. Where it is, it says once, few, many or a class for expanded clones.

d_call: .
clone_size: .
v_call: TRBV24-1
j_call: TRBJ1-5
cdr3_aa: CATSDFPPSGQPQHF
cdr3_nt: TGTGCCACCAGTGATTTTCCGCCAAGTGGTCAGCCCCAGCATTTT

d_call: TRBD1
clone_size: .
v_call: TRBV19
j_call: TRBJ1-5
cdr3_aa: CASSARTGNNQPQHF
cdr3_nt: TGTGCCAGTAGTGCCCGGACAGGGAACAATCAGCCCCAGCATTTT

d_call: .
clone_size: .
v_call: TRBV20-1
j_call: TRBJ2-3
cdr3_aa: CSAHNRLPTDTQYF
cdr3_nt: TGCAGTGCTCACAACAGGCTCCCCACAGATACGCAGTATTTT

d_call: .
clone_size: .
v_call: TRBV20-1
j_call: TRBJ2-5
cdr3_aa: CSKWRSGRAGRGETQYF
cdr3_nt: TGCTCAAAGTGGCGGTCAGGCAGGGCTGGGAGAGGAGAGACCCAGTACTTC

d_call: .
clone_size: .
v_call: TRBV2
j_call: TRBJ2-4
cdr3_aa: CASRVTLTKNIQYF
cdr3_nt: TGTGCCAGCAGGGTCACGCTCACCAAAAACATTCAGTACTTC

d_call: TRBD1
clone_size: .
v_call: TRBV5-1
j_call: TRBJ1-2
cdr3_aa: CASSLSMTGGIGYTF
cdr3_nt: TGCGCCAGCAGCTTATCTATGACAGGGGGTATTGGCTACACCTTC

d_call: TRBD2
clone_size: once
v_call: TRBV2
j_call: TRBJ2-5
cdr3_aa: CASSEVRGGRTQYF
cdr3_nt: TGTGCCAGCAGTGAGGTGAGGGGCGGGAGGACCCAGTACTTC

d_call: .
clone_size: few
v_call: TRBV6-1
j_call: TRBJ1-2
cdr3_aa: CASSEWGAGGYTF
cdr3_nt: TGTGCCAGCAGTGAATGGGGGGCCGGGGGCTACACCTTC

d_call: .
clone_size: .
v_call: TRBV20-1
j_call: TRBJ2-7
cdr3_aa: CSVAGRVSGEQYF
cdr3_nt: TGCAGTGTTGCCGGAAGGGTGTCCGGCGAGCAGTACTTC

d_call: TRBD1
clone_size: .
v_call: TRBV19
j_call: TRBJ1-5
cdr3_aa: CASSSLTGANNQPQHF
cdr3_nt: TGTGCCAGTAGTTCCTTGACAGGGGCAAACAATCAGCCCCAGCATTTT

d_call: .
clone_size: .
v_call: TRBV20-1
j_call: TRBJ1-6
cdr3_aa: CSARPGGRVESPLHF
cdr3_nt: TGCAGTGCTAGACCCGGTGGGCGCGTTGAATCACCCCTCCACTTT

d_call: .
clone_size: .
v_call: TRBV24-1
j_call: TRBJ2-7
cdr3_aa: CATSGGGSSYEQYF
cdr3_nt: TGTGCCACCAGTGGGGGAGGAAGCTCCTACGAGCAGTACTTC

d_call: .
clone_size: .
v_call: TRBV6-2/TRBV6-3
j_call: TRBJ1-5
cdr3_aa: CASRTVIGNQPQHF
cdr3_nt: TGTGCCAGCAGAACAGTCATCGGCAATCAGCCCCAGCATTTT

d_call: TRBD2
clone_size: .
v_call: TRBV29-1
j_call: TRBJ2-2
cdr3_aa: CSVGPPSGAGSGELFF
cdr3_nt: TGCAGCGTTGGCCCCCCTAGCGGGGCCGGGAGCGGGGAGCTGTTTTTT

d_call: .
clone_size: few
v_call: TRBV7-9
j_call: TRBJ1-1
cdr3_aa: CASSRYEGFMNTEAFF
cdr3_nt: TGTGCCAGCAGCCGCTACGAAGGGTTCATGAACACTGAAGCTTTCTTT

d_call: TRBD1
clone_size: .
v_call: TRBV7-2
j_call: TRBJ1-1
cdr3_aa: CASSPGDRLISEAFF
cdr3_nt: TGTGCCAGCAGCCCGGGGGACAGGTTAATCTCTGAAGCTTTCTTT

d_call: .
clone_size: .
v_call: TRBV19
j_call: TRBJ2-7
cdr3_aa: CASSIEASYEQYF
cdr3_nt: TGTGCCAGTAGTATAGAAGCCTCCTACGAGCAGTACTTC

d_call: .
clone_size: few
v_call: TRBV6-2/TRBV6-3
j_call: TRBJ2-5
cdr3_aa: CASSYGAKYQETQYF
cdr3_nt: TGTGCCAGCAGTTACGGAGCGAAATACCAAGAGACCCAGTACTTC

d_call: .
clone_size: few
v_call: TRBV30
j_call: TRBJ1-1
cdr3_aa: CAWLWNGEGNTEAFF
cdr3_nt: TGTGCCTGGTTATGGAACGGGGAAGGGAACACTGAAGCTTTCTTT

d_call: TRBD2
clone_size: .
v_call: TRBV7-2
j_call: TRBJ2-7
cdr3_aa: CASGLAGARSYEQCF
cdr3_nt: TGTGCCAGCGGACTAGCGGGAGCGCGGTCCTACGAGCAGTGCTTC

d_call: TRBD1
clone_size: .
v_call: TRBV5-6
j_call: TRBJ1-6
cdr3_aa: CASSFGQVYDSPLHF
cdr3_nt: TGTGCCAGCAGCTTTGGACAGGTGTACGATTCACCCCTCCACTTT

d_call: .
clone_size: .
v_call: TRBV6-2/TRBV6-3
j_call: TRBJ2-3
cdr3_aa: CASKKVAAQTTDTQYF
cdr3_nt: TGTGCCAGCAAAAAAGTAGCGGCCCAAACCACAGATACGCAGTATTTT

d_call: .
clone_size: once
v_call: TRBV7-2
j_call: TRBJ1-5
cdr3_aa: CASSSRDQPQHF
cdr3_nt: TGTGCCAGCAGCTCGAGAGATCAGCCCCAGCATTTT

d_call: .
clone_size: .
v_call: TRBV19
j_call: TRBJ1-2
cdr3_aa: CASRFAARYGYTF
cdr3_nt: TGTGCCAGCCGGTTTGCTGCCCGCTATGGCTACACCTTC

d_call: .
clone_size: few
v_call: TRBV10-3
j_call: TRBJ1-1
cdr3_aa: CAISERNTEAFF
cdr3_nt: TGTGCCATCAGCGAGAGGAACACTGAAGCTTTCTTT

d_call: .
clone_size: .
v_call: TRBV24-1
j_call: TRBJ2-3
cdr3_aa: CATSDLSENTDTQYF
cdr3_nt: TGTGCCACCAGTGATTTATCCGAGAACACAGATACGCAGTATTTT

d_call: .
clone_size: .
v_call: TRBV6-1
j_call: TRBJ1-2
cdr3_aa: CASIMTVGYGYTF
cdr3_nt: TGTGCCAGCATTATGACAGTTGGCTATGGCTACACCTTC

d_call: .
clone_size: .
v_call: TRBV5-5
j_call: TRBJ2-5
cdr3_aa: CASSLRADQETQYF
cdr3_nt: TGTGCCAGCAGCTTGAGGGCGGACCAAGAGACCCAGTACTTC

d_call: .
clone_size: .
v_call: TRBV11-2
j_call: TRBJ1-2
cdr3_aa: CASSPRGKTNYGYTF
cdr3_nt: TGTGCCAGCTCTCCTCGGGGCAAAACTAACTATGGCTACACCTTC

d_call: .
clone_size: .
v_call: TRBV6-1
j_call: TRBJ1-1
cdr3_aa: CASRLSPGPSRDTEAFF
cdr3_nt: TGTGCCAGCAGGTTAAGTCCAGGACCCAGTCGGGACACTGAAGCTTTCTTT

d_call: .
clone_size: .
v_call: TRBV6-1
j_call: TRBJ1-2
cdr3_aa: CASSLIGGGYTF
cdr3_nt: TGTGCCAGCAGCCTAATAGGGGGTGGCTACACCTTC

d_call: .
clone_size: .
v_call: TRBV7-2
j_call: TRBJ2-7
cdr3_aa: CASSLARIDEQYF
cdr3_nt: TGTGCCAGCAGCTTAGCGCGCATCGACGAGCAGTACTTC

d_call: TRBD2
clone_size: .
v_call: TRBV4-1
j_call: TRBJ2-7
cdr3_aa: CASSQRAGTSVDEQYF
cdr3_nt: TGCGCCAGCAGCCAGAGAGCCGGGACTAGCGTTGACGAGCAGTACTTC

d_call: .
clone_size: few
v_call: TRBV12-3/TRBV12-4
j_call: TRBJ1-1
cdr3_aa: CASSSRGGRGTEAFF
cdr3_nt: TGTGCCAGCAGCTCCCGGGGGGGTAGAGGGACTGAAGCTTTCTTT

d_call: .
clone_size: .
v_call: TRBV10-1
j_call: TRBJ2-7
cdr3_aa: CATQSRSSYEQYF
cdr3_nt: TGCGCCACCCAGTCCCGTAGCTCCTACGAGCAGTACTTC

d_call: .
clone_size: few
v_call: TRBV7-9
j_call: TRBJ1-2
cdr3_aa: CASSLGGTFYGGYTF
cdr3_nt: TGTGCCAGCAGCTTAGGGGGTACCTTTTATGGGGGCTACACCTTC

d_call: .
clone_size: .
v_call: TRBV15
j_call: TRBJ1-2
cdr3_aa: CATSRVRANNYGYTF
cdr3_nt: TGTGCCACCAGCAGAGTAAGGGCCAATAACTATGGCTACACCTTC

d_call: .
clone_size: .
v_call: TRBV27
j_call: TRBJ2-3
cdr3_aa: CASSKSRRLTDTQYF
cdr3_nt: TGTGCCAGCAGTAAGTCGCGAAGACTCACAGATACGCAGTATTTT

d_call: .
clone_size: .
v_call: TRBV29-1
j_call: TRBJ1-5
cdr3_aa: CSVEETANQPQHF
cdr3_nt: TGCAGCGTTGAAGAGACAGCGAATCAGCCCCAGCATTTT

d_call: .
clone_size: .
v_call: TRBV28
j_call: TRBJ1-2
cdr3_aa: CASKGRADGYTF
cdr3_nt: TGTGCCAGCAAAGGGAGGGCAGATGGCTACACCTTC

d_call: .
clone_size: .
v_call: TRBV12-3/TRBV12-4
j_call: TRBJ1-1
cdr3_aa: CASRLPGNTEAFF
cdr3_nt: TGTGCCAGCAGGCTACCAGGGAACACTGAAGCTTTCTTT